This TCR beta chain was identified in a study of blood T cell repertoires in COVID-19. For the study at large: Some COVID-19 samples were acute and others convalescent; all came from the United States, Italy and Spain. PBMCs, B-cell-depleted T cells, or T cells were the source of the cDNA or gDNA that made up the material.

Only one count was recorded for this clone. In the source study's methods: Amplification from reference gene primers served as the basis for estimated nucleated cell counts. The data were produced by immunoSEQ multiplex PCR, yet TCRdb's version contains in-frame clones alone and is incomplete. From that table come the V and J calls and clone size; the DNA was used to work out D and trimming. The sample lists fewer than 250,000 clones, 84% occurring once. The germline V gene encodes CDR1 KGHSH and CDR2 LQKENI. CDR3 length: 15 amino acids. J lost 4 bases, V lost 5 bases, and 10 bases had no gene match. This TCR was recovered from a human donor in a cohort sampled during active COVID-19. Material for sequencing was peripheral blood. V is TRBV18 and J is TRBJ2-5, with TRBD1 matching over 7 bases. The CDR3 coding sequence is TGTGCCAGCTCAATCTCGGGACAGAGGGGAGAGACCCAGTACTTC. This codes for CASSISGQRGETQYF.